This TCR beta chain was found in a study of blood T cell repertoires in COVID-19. Overall study: The origin of the acute and convalescent COVID-19 samples was the United States, Italy and Spain. Sample material is recorded as cDNA or gDNA derived from T cells, B-cell-depleted T cells, or PBMCs.

The germline CDR1 and CDR2 sequences are SGHDT and YYEEEE. This CDR3 comprises 14 residues. V was clipped by 1 base and J by 1 base, with 8 bases between them. As handled by the study authors: From reference gene primer amplification, estimates of nucleated cell counts were derived. Repertoires were generated with immunoSEQ multiplex PCR, while TCRdb's copy carries only in-frame clones and drops some. V, J and clone size derive from that table, while D and trimming were established from the DNA sequence. The sample has roughly 250,000 clones, more than 65% seen once. Sequencing used peripheral blood. The chain couples TRBV5-6 to TRBJ1-1; D ambiguous. The sequence was obtained from a woman aged 40 to 50 with active or convalescent COVID-19. The chain's CDR3 is CASSLTVSNTEAFF. Written as DNA, the CDR3 is TGTGCCAGCAGCTTGACAGTCTCGAACACTGAAGCTTTCTTT.